Reported below is one T cell receptor (beta chain). This sample was included in a study of control samples from healthy donors and cancer patients. Germline lookup yields CDR1 SGHRS and CDR2 YFSETQ. The ends were cut back, 0 bases at V and 4 bases at J, with 5 bases in the middle. The CDR3 totals 13 residues. Assay used: immunoSEQ multiplex PCR; TCRdb lists only in-frame clones, some missing. The sample carries over 70,000 clones, about 89% recorded once. The sequenced sample was blood. The chain employs TRBV5-1 and TRBJ2-1; no firm D call. The source of this sequence is an older woman in good health. The CDR3 sequence is CASSLDLYNEQFF. The DNA for the CDR3 is TGCGCCAGCAGCTTGGATTTGTACAATGAGCAGTTCTTC.